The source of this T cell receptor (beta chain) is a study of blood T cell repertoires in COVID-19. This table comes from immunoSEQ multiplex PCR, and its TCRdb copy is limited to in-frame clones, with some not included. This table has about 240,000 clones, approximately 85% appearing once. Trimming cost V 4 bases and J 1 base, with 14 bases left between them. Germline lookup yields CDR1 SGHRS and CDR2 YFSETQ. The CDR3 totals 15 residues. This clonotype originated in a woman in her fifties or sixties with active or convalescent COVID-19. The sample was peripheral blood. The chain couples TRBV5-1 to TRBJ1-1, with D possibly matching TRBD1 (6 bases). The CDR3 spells CASSHYSTGNTEAFF. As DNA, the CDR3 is TGCGCCAGCAGCCACTACTCGACAGGGAACACTGAAGCTTTCTTT.